The 22 T cell receptor beta chains given below trace back to one sample, sequenced in a study of blood T cell repertoires in COVID-19. Generated by immunoSEQ multiplex PCR, the TCRdb table keeps only in-frame clones and is missing some. Counted here are about 440,000 clones, about 90% occurring once; the ten biggest clones make up nearly 2%. Input material: PBMCs or T cells enriched from blood (not recorded which). The source is a young woman with acute COVID-19.

In DNA form, the CDR3 reads TGTGCCAGCAGTGAAGCTGTGCTAGCGGGAGGAAATGAGCAGTTCTTC. Its translation: CASSEAVLAGGNEQFF. The chain carries TRBV6-1 and TRBJ2-1; 11 nucleotides align to TRBD2. Germline CDR1 and CDR2: MNHNS and SASEGT. After removal of 0 bases from V and 7 bases from J, the junction contained 5 bases not matched to a gene. The CDR3 sequence is 16 residues long.

The rearrangement links TRBV2 to TRBJ2-4; 12 bases align to TRBD2. The V and J ends lost 6 bases and 0 bases, in that order; junction bases with no gene match: 9. CDR1 SNHLY and CDR2 FYNNEI come from the germline V gene. The CDR3 has 18 residues. The CDR3 DNA reads TGTGCCAGCAGGACCGGGACTAGCGGGCCTCTAGCCAAAAACATTCAGTACTTC. Residues: CASRTGTSGPLAKNIQYF. Supplemented by reference TRBV2 and TRBJ2-4, the full variable domain reads EPEVTQTPSHQVTQMGQEVILRCVPISNHLYFYWYRQILGQKVEFLVSFYNNEISEKSEIFDDQFSVERPDGSNFTLKIRSTKLEDSAMYFCASRTGTSGPLAKNIQYFGAGTRLSVL.

This clone was seen a few times. The gene calls are TRBV7-9 and TRBJ1-4; D perhaps matches TRBD1 (6 bases). Germline V lookup: CDR1 SEHNR, CDR2 FQNEAQ (reference sequence). The CDR3 spans 12 residues. V lost 4 bases, J lost 9 bases, and 9 bases lay in between. CDR3 bases: TGTGCCAGCAGCTCCGGACAGAAAAAACTGTTTTTT. Its translation is CASSSGQKKLFF.

The genes are TRBV9 and TRBJ1-5, with a tentative D call TRBD1 (6 bases). Germline assignment: CDR1 SGDLS and CDR2 YYNGEE. This CDR3 contains 15 residues. The germline V and J ends were trimmed by 0 bases and 4 bases, with 11 bases remaining between them. The CDR3 bases are TGTGCCAGCAGCGTAGCTCCAGGGGAGAATCAGCCCCAGCATTTT. Translation: CASSVAPGENQPQHF. Drawing the rest from reference TRBV9 and TRBJ1-5, the complete variable domain is DSGVTQTPKHLITATGQRVTLRCSPRSGDLSVYWYQQSLDQGLQFLIQYYNGEERAKGNILERFSAQQFPDLHSELNLSSLELGDSALYFCASSVAPGENQPQHFGDGTRLSIL.

The chain joins TRBV18 to TRBJ1-2, with D maybe TRBD1 (5 bases). This CDR3 is built from 13 residues. Per the germline V gene, CDR1 is KGHSH and CDR2 is LQKENI. V shed 0 bases and J shed 14 bases, with 16 bases lying between them. The CDR3 bases are TGTGCCAGCTCACCACCGTGGGGGGGTCAAGAGACCTTC. The encoded protein is CASSPPWGGQETF. Full variable domain (missing parts from reference TRBV18 and TRBJ1-2): NAGVMQNPRHLVRRRGQEARLRCSPMKGHSHVYWYRQLPEEGLKFMVYLQKENIIDESGMPKERFSAEFPKEGPSILRIQQVVRGDSAAYFCASSPPWGGQETFGSGTRLTVV.

This clone was seen a single time. The chain couples TRBV7-8 to TRBJ1-1, with 10 bases aligning to TRBD1. The CDR3 totals 15 residues. The germline CDR1 and CDR2 sequences are SGHVS and FQNEAQ. V lost 5 bases and J lost 1; bases outside the gene matches: 4. The CDR3 protein is CASSTGQGENTEAFF. The CDR3 DNA reads TGTGCCAGCAGCACCGGACAGGGGGAGAACACTGAAGCTTTCTTT.

The chain couples TRBV6-2 or TRBV6-3 to TRBJ1-5; 10 bases are a match to TRBD1. Germline V CDR1 and CDR2: MNHEY, SVGEGT. Unmatched junction bases numbered 8, after V lost 4 bases and J lost 5 bases. The CDR3 consists of 16 residues. For the CDR3, the DNA is TGTGCCAGCAGTTCCTCCGGGACAGGGGTCGATCAGCCCCAGCATTTT. This translates into CASSSSGTGVDQPQHF.

This clone came up once. The chain uses TRBV5-4 and TRBJ2-1, with TRBD1 matching 7 bases. This CDR3 region has 16 residues. Germline assignment: CDR1 SGHNT and CDR2 YYREEE (reference sequence). The V segment lost 0 bases and the J segment 4 bases; nucleotides outside the gene matches: 7. The CDR3 loop is CASSLEGGPLYNEQFF. CDR3 DNA sequence: TGTGCCAGCAGCTTGGAAGGGGGCCCCCTATACAATGAGCAGTTCTTC.

The table lists this clone with a few counts. The rearrangement uses TRBV5-4 and TRBJ1-4; TRBD1 matches 8 bases. The V segment lost 3 bases and the J segment 8 bases; nucleotides outside the gene matches: 9. From germline, CDR1 is SGHNT and CDR2 YYREEE (reference sequence). The CDR3 is 15 amino acids. The CDR3 sequence is CASSWGDRNQEKLFF. Written as DNA, the CDR3 is TGTGCCAGCAGCTGGGGGGACAGGAATCAGGAAAAACTGTTTTTT.

This chain links TRBV27 with TRBJ2-3; tentatively, D is TRBD1 (5 bases). There are 15 residues in the CDR3. The germline gives CDR1 MNHEY, CDR2 SMNVEV (reference sequence). The V and J ends lost 4 bases and 1 base respectively, with 12 bases between them. The CDR3 protein is CASSSPREGTDTQYF. CDR3 sequence (DNA): TGTGCCAGCAGTTCACCCAGGGAAGGCACAGATACGCAGTATTTT.

V usage is TRBV7-2 and J usage is TRBJ2-3; TRBD1 might be the D (5 bases). The CDR3 totals 15 residues. Trimming removed 1 base at V and 4 bases at J, with 12 bases between. Germline-derived CDR1 and CDR2 are SGHTA and FQGNSA. The CDR3 is CASSLVGGAADTQYF. As DNA, the CDR3 is TGTGCCAGCAGCTTAGTAGGTGGGGCGGCAGATACGCAGTATTTT.

V usage is TRBV3-1 (or the pseudogene TRBV3-2) and J usage is TRBJ1-5; 8 positions agree with TRBD1. Germline lookup yields CDR1 LGHDT and CDR2 YNNKEL (reference sequence). The CDR3 loop spans 14 amino acids. The V gene end was trimmed by 3 bases and the J gene end by 9 bases; junction bases not matched to a gene: 7. The CDR3 DNA reads TGTGCCAGCAGCCAGGGACAGGACCCTCGGCCCCAGCATTTT. It is translated as CASSQGQDPRPQHF.

This clone was detected a few times. The chain uses TRBV28 and TRBJ1-2; D is ambiguous. The CDR3 runs to 13 residues. V was cut by 8 bases and J by 4 bases, with 14 bases left in between. Looked up from germline, CDR1 is MDHEN and CDR2 is SYDVKM. The CDR3 nucleotides read TGTGCCAGCGCGGGTCCTAGGCCCTATGGCTACACCTTC. Protein: CASAGPRPYGYTF.

This rearrangement joins TRBV4-1 to TRBJ2-7; TRBD1 might be the D (6 bases). Germline CDR1 MGHRA, CDR2 YSYEKL. The CDR3 totals 15 residues. V lost 3 bases and J lost 2, with 14 bases in between. This chain's CDR3 is CASSQSVQGTYEQYF. CDR3 coding DNA: TGCGCCAGCAGCCAGTCGGTTCAGGGGACCTACGAGCAGTACTTC.

The chain recombines TRBV5-1 with TRBJ2-1; D gene unclear. The CDR3 contains 14 residues. The V end lost 0 bases, the J end lost 8 bases, and 12 bases lay between the germline ends. CDR1 SGHRS and CDR2 YFSETQ come from the germline V gene. CDR3 sequence (DNA): TGCGCCAGCAGCTTGGAGGCTAGTATGGATGAGCAGTTCTTC. Translating it yields CASSLEASMDEQFF.

This rearrangement joins TRBV5-5 to TRBJ2-7, with 10 bases that match TRBD2. The CDR3 consists of 15 residues. The V segment lost 4 bases and the J segment 0 bases; nucleotides outside the gene matches: 4. CDR1 and CDR2 from the germline V gene are SGHKS and YYEKEE (reference sequence). DNA of the CDR3: TGTGCCAGCAGCCCCGGGACTAGCGACTCCTACGAGCAGTACTTC. It encodes CASSPGTSDSYEQYF. The full variable domain, in which reference TRBV5-5 and TRBJ2-7 provide the parts outside the CDR3, is DAGVTQSPTHLIKTRGQQVTLRCSPISGHKSVSWYQQVLGQGPQFIFQYYEKEERGRGNFPDRFSARQFPNYSSELNVNALLLGDSALYLCASSPGTSDSYEQYFGPGTRLTVT.

This clone appeared a few times. CDR3 coding DNA: TGTGCCAGCAGTTTTGGGGGGGAAAAACTGTTTTTT. Translated: CASSFGGEKLFF. The genes are TRBV28 and TRBJ1-4; weak D call: TRBD1 (5 bases). Trimming removed 3 bases from V and 8 bases from J, with 7 bases in between. CDR3 length: 12 amino acids. The germline CDR1 and CDR2 sequences are MDHEN and SYDVKM.

The chain couples TRBV5-5 to TRBJ2-7; the match to TRBD1 covers 7 bases. The CDR3 extends over 13 amino acids. Trimming cost V 6 bases and J 2 bases; bases outside gene matches: 5. Germline CDR1 is SGHKS and CDR2 is YYEKEE (reference sequence). CDR3 sequence: CASTLQGAYEQYF. CDR3 DNA: TGTGCCAGCACCCTTCAGGGGGCCTACGAGCAGTACTTC.

The CDR3 here is CASNQLQGAGTEAFF. The CDR3 DNA sequence: TGTGCCAGCAATCAACTCCAGGGGGCCGGCACTGAAGCTTTCTTT. The J gene is TRBJ1-1, the V gene TRBV2; 8 nucleotides line up with TRBD1. The CDR3 sequence is 15 residues long. Germline V gives CDR1 SNHLY, CDR2 FYNNEI. V lost 7 bases to trimming and J lost 4 bases; unmatched junction nucleotides: 11.

V usage is TRBV7-2 and J usage is TRBJ1-5; D not resolved. The CDR3 extends over 14 amino acids. The V end lost 1 base, the J end lost 2 bases, and 6 bases lay between the germline ends. The germline CDR1 and CDR2 sequences are SGHTA and FQGNSA. In DNA form, the CDR3 reads TGTGCCAGCAGCTTAGTCAGCGGCAATCAGCCCCAGCATTTT. Encoded protein: CASSLVSGNQPQHF.

The chain links TRBV18 to TRBJ2-3; a possible D gene is TRBD2 (6 bases). Germline assignment: CDR1 KGHSH and CDR2 LQKENI. CDR3 length: 16 amino acids. V gave up 2 bases and J gave up 0 bases, with 12 bases separating them. The CDR3 spells CASSPSTGTSTDTQYF. The CDR3 nucleotides are TGTGCCAGCTCACCATCCACCGGGACTAGCACAGATACGCAGTATTTT.

V and J are TRBV7-8 and TRBJ2-7; 11 positions match TRBD2. The germline CDR1 and CDR2 sequences are SGHVS and FQNEAQ. CDR3 length equals 16 residues. V lost 6 bases and J lost 3; bases outside the gene matches: 10. The CDR3 DNA follows: TGTGCCAGCAGTTCAGGGGCAGGGACTAGCGGCTACGAGCAGTACTTC. Its translation is CASSSGAGTSGYEQYF.